These 2 T cell receptor beta chains were sequenced from one sample in a study of cytomegalovirus exposure and HLA in healthy donors. A multiplex PCR was run with 60 Vbeta primers and 13 Jbeta primers. Profiled with immunoSEQ multiplex PCR; TCRdb holds only in-frame clones, not every one. The profile shows roughly 120,000 clones, roughly 72% of them singletons. Specimen: PBMCs. These receptors were obtained from a woman aged 45-59 years in good health and CMV-seropositive.

The V and J genes are TRBV11-2 and TRBJ2-3, with D possibly TRBD2 on 6 matching bases. Germline V gene sequence: CDR1 SGHAT, CDR2 FQNNGV. The CDR3 covers 16 residues. The V gene lost 1 base and the J gene lost 4 bases, with 15 bases spanning the gap. The CDR3 DNA sequence: TGTGCCAGCAGCTTAGCGGGGGACTTTTTCCCAGATACGCAGTATTTT. Translated, it gives CASSLAGDFFPDTQYF. Full variable domain (remainder filled in from reference TRBV11-2 and TRBJ2-3): EAGVAQSPRYKIIEKRQSVAFWCNPISGHATLYWYQQILGQGPKLLIQFQNNGVVDDSQLPKDRFSAERLKGVDSTLKIQPAKLEDSAVYLCASSLAGDFFPDTQYFGPGTRLTVL.

The V and J genes are TRBV4-3 and TRBJ1-2; perhaps TRBD1 as D (6 bases). Per germline, CDR1 LGHNA and CDR2 YSLEER. The CDR3 runs to 15 residues. V shed 3 bases and J shed 5 bases, with 16 bases lying between them. CDR3 bases: TGCGCCAGCAGCCACTCAGAGGGACAACCTTATGGCTACACCTTC. Residues: CASSHSEGQPYGYTF.